This entry lists 10 T cell receptor beta chains sequenced from one sample in a study of T cell repertoires in cytomegalovirus infection. TCRdb re-called the reads through MiXCR, storing one row per CDR3 protein. The sample yields hundreds of thousands of distinct CDR3 sequences, roughly a tenth seen once. Material: PBMCs. Source of these receptors: a human donor in good health (CMV status not recorded). Some clones in this sample may be carry-over from other donors' samples.

This chain uses TRBV28 with TRBJ1-2; a possible D gene is TRBD1 (6 bases). Germline CDR1 MDHEN, CDR2 SYDVKM. The CDR3 runs to 13 residues. The ends were cut back, 3 bases at V and 9 bases at J, with 14 bases in the middle. CDR3 region: CASSLGAVSSYTF. In DNA, the CDR3 is TGTGCCAGCAGTTTGGGGGCAGTTTCTAGCTACACCTTC.

The gene calls are TRBV20-1 and TRBJ2-5; D remains unclear. The V end was cut by 4 bases, the J end by 7 bases, with 10 bases between. CDR3 length: 11 amino acids. Germline V gene lookup returns CDR1 DFQATT and CDR2 SNEGSKA (reference sequence). CDR3 in DNA: TGCAGTGCTATCCCTGCAGCGACCCAGTACTTC. Translated, it gives CSAIPAATQYF.

This clonotype was seen repeatedly, ten times or more. The rearrangement uses TRBV20-1 and TRBJ2-1; TRBD2 is a possible D gene (7 bases). Germline V lookup: CDR1 DFQATT, CDR2 SNEGSKA (reference sequence). V was clipped by 1 base and J by 2 bases, with 12 bases between them. CDR3 length: 15 residues. CDR3 bases: TGCAGTGCTAGAGGCCCGGGGGGCCCCTACAATGAGCAGTTCTTC. The encoded protein is CSARGPGGPYNEQFF.

The chain combines TRBV18 with TRBJ1-1; D might be TRBD1 (6 bases). Germline CDR1 KGHSH, CDR2 LQKENI. The CDR3 has 14 amino acids. V shed 4 bases and J shed 2 bases, with 11 bases lying between them. This CDR3 is CASSRGTPNTEAFF. The CDR3 DNA reads TGTGCCAGCTCACGGGGGACACCTAACACTGAAGCTTTCTTT.

In its sample, this clonotype was seen many times. V usage is TRBV2 and J usage is TRBJ1-5; no clear D gene. Germline CDR1 and CDR2: SNHLY and FYNNEI. This CDR3 comprises 13 residues. V lost 7 bases, J lost 1 base, and 8 bases lay in between. CDR3 nucleotides: TGTGCCAGCACCAGTTTGAGCAATCAGCCCCAGCATTTT. It is translated as CASTSLSNQPQHF. The full variable domain, its missing parts supplied by reference TRBV2 and TRBJ1-5, is EPEVTQTPSHQVTQMGQEVILRCVPISNHLYFYWYRQILGQKVEFLVSFYNNEISEKSEIFDDQFSVERPDGSNFTLKIRSTKLEDSAMYFCASTSLSNQPQHFGDGTRLSIL.

This clonotype appeared many times. The DNA for the CDR3 is TGCGCCAGCAGCCAAGAACAACAGCGTCCAGATACGCAGTATTTT. It is translated as CASSQEQQRPDTQYF. The J gene is TRBJ2-3, the V gene TRBV4-3; unclear D gene. The CDR3 consists of 15 residues. Between the trimmed V and J ends, which lost 0 bases and 4 bases, there was a span of 11 bases. CDR1 and CDR2 from the germline V gene are LGHNA and YSLEER.

This clonotype has at least ten counts. J is TRBJ1-2 and V is TRBV7-2, with a possible D match to TRBD1 (5 bases). This CDR3 is built from 13 residues. Trimming removed 5 bases at V and 5 bases at J, with 12 bases between. Germline CDR1 reads SGHTA; CDR2 reads FQGNSA. The CDR3: CASSPGTRYGYTF. CDR3 nucleotide sequence: TGTGCCAGCAGCCCCGGGACGAGATATGGCTACACCTTC.

This clonotype was seen ten or more times. The chain uses TRBV20-1 and TRBJ2-7, with D hard to call. The V and J ends lost 2 bases and 1 base respectively, with 3 bases between them. Germline V gene sequence: CDR1 DFQATT, CDR2 SNEGSKA (reference sequence). This CDR3 region has 11 residues. CDR3 amino acids: CSARRSYEQYF. As DNA, the CDR3 is TGCAGTGCTAGAAGGTCCTACGAGCAGTACTTC.

This clonotype occurred a few times. V gene TRBV28 combines with J gene TRBJ2-3; D might be TRBD2 (6 bases). CDR1 and CDR2 (germline): MDHEN, SYDVKM. There are 14 residues in the CDR3. Trimming removed 6 bases at V and 4 bases at J, with 14 bases between. DNA for the CDR3: TGTGCCAGCAGCAACCCGGGGGTCGCAGATACGCAGTATTTT. It is translated as CASSNPGVADTQYF.

The sample holds many counts of this clonotype. The chain is built from TRBV2 and TRBJ2-6; D may correspond to TRBD1 or TRBD2 (5 bases each). Germline V gene sequence: CDR1 SNHLY, CDR2 FYNNEI. Trimming removed 5 bases from V and 0 bases from J, with 14 bases in between. This CDR3 spans 17 amino acids. CDR3 coding DNA: TGTGCCAGCAGTAAGGGACGGATAAGCTCTGGGGCCAACGTCCTGACTTTC. Residues: CASSKGRISSGANVLTF.